The present entry profiles one TCR beta chain with its context. This record belongs to a study of shared T cell receptors in the human thymus. The CDR3 runs 19 residues. Germline CDR1 and CDR2: MNHEY and SMNVEV (reference sequence). V shed 4 bases, J shed 2 bases, and the junction held 19 bases outside the gene matches. Generated by immunoSEQ multiplex PCR, the TCRdb table keeps only in-frame clones and is missing some. The table lists under 700,000 clones, approximately 78% of them singletons. This sample also belongs to another study, concerning human thymus T cells. Per that study: Thymic and blood repertoires appeared to display a bias in their usage of V and J genes. Related work showed strongly overlapping thymic repertoires across unrelated individuals.

Sequencing input: thymocytes. The rearrangement uses TRBV27 and TRBJ2-7, with TRBD2 matching 8 bases. This clonotype was obtained from a boy in the first two years of life with a congenital heart defect. CDR3 coding DNA: TGTGCCAGCAGTTCACCGTCATCTAGTCGCGGGAGGACGGCCTACGAGCAGTACTTC. Protein sequence: CASSSPSSSRGRTAYEQYF.